This T cell receptor (beta chain) originates from a study of blood T cell repertoires in COVID-19. At the level of the study: Acute-phase and convalescent COVID-19 samples originated in the United States, Italy and Spain. In each case, the material was cDNA or gDNA derived from T cells, B-cell-depleted T cells, or PBMCs.

This clone was recorded a few times. The ends lost 5 bases at V and 1 base at J; junction bases unmatched: 5. The CDR3 loop spans 16 amino acids. Germline V gives CDR1 KGHDR, CDR2 SFDVKD. Per the study methods: Estimates of nucleated cell counts were drawn from the amplification of reference gene primers. Here immunoSEQ multiplex PCR was the method, and the copy in TCRdb shows in-frame clones only, minus some. D and trimming come from the DNA, and the V and J calls and clone size come from that table. Of about 74,000 clones detected, around three quarters appear once; the ten largest clones hold around 15%.

Sequences were obtained from peripheral blood. This chain connects TRBV24-1 to TRBJ2-2; TRBD2 matches at 8 bases. The TCR was taken from a human donor in a cohort sampled during active COVID-19. The CDR3 reads CATSGSGLGNTGELFF. The DNA of the CDR3 is TGTGCCACCAGTGGGTCGGGACTAGGGAACACCGGGGAGCTGTTTTTT.